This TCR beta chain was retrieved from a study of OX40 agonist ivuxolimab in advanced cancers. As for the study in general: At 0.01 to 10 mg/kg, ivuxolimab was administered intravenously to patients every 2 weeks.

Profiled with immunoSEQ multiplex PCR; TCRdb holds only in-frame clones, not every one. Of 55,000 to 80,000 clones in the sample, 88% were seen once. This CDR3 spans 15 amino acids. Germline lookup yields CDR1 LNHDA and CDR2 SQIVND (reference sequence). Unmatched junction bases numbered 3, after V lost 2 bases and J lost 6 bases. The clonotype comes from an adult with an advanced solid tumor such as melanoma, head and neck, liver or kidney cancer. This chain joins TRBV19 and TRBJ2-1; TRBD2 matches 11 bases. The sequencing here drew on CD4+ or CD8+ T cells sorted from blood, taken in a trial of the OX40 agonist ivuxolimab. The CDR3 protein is CASSIFSGRGNEQFF. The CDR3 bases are TGTGCCAGTAGTATATTTAGCGGGAGGGGCAATGAGCAGTTCTTC.